This T cell receptor beta chain was recovered during a study of OX40 agonist ivuxolimab in advanced cancers. About the study: Aged roughly 20 to 85 with a mean of 60 years, they were 82.7% male. Patients achieving partial responses numbered three: one hepatocellular carcinoma case and two cutaneous melanoma cases. Notes on the study in general: Also showing low normalized T-cell clonal expansion were some of the nonresponders.

Anyone with autoimmune disease history or systemic immunosuppression was excluded. Worth noting for this clone: The target antigen is unknown.

This CDR3 has 14 amino acids. Germline V gene sequence: CDR1 SGHDT, CDR2 YYEEEE. The V end was cut by 0 bases, the J end by 3 bases, with 7 bases between. Clones were read by immunoSEQ multiplex PCR, and TCRdb kept only the in-frame ones, dropping some. The sample lists about 38,000 clones; roughly 80% were seen once. The chain recombines TRBV5-6 with TRBJ1-5; the D gene is possibly TRBD1 (5 bases). The sample was CD4+ or CD8+ T cells sorted from blood, taken in a trial of the OX40 agonist ivuxolimab. The sequence was obtained from an adult with an advanced solid tumor such as melanoma, head and neck, liver or kidney cancer. The CDR3 coding sequence is TGTGCCAGCAGCTTGGGGGGGGTCAATCAGCCCCAGCATTTT. It translates to CASSLGGVNQPQHF.